This TCR beta chain was obtained from a study of beta chain features in type 1 diabetes. Germline V gives CDR1 MNHEY, CDR2 SMNVEV (reference sequence). The V end was cut by 3 bases, the J end by 3 bases, with 11 bases between. This CDR3 spans 14 amino acids. Comment on this clone: Its antigen is unidentified.

Per donor, one heparinised blood draw averaged roughly 120 mL. Study-level results: In comparison with healthy donors, patients had naive, central memory and Treg TCRB repertoires that appeared more similar. Junctions at VDJ sites from type 1 diabetes patients had fewer insertions and more deletions.

Isolated RNA was reverse transcribed in full, so expressed TCRB transcripts were sequenced. Approximately 3.5 million reads was the average for naive, central memory and regulatory T cell samples. This table comes from immunoSEQ multiplex PCR, and its TCRdb copy is limited to in-frame clones, with some not included. The top ten clones hold 0.015% of a sample with around 300,000 clones, about 10% of them seen once. The TCR sequence derives from a woman in her 30s in good health. The chain combines TRBV27 with TRBJ1-1; D call uncertain. Sequencing was performed on naive CD4+ T cells from blood. CDR3 region: CASSFAGKHTEAFF. The CDR3 DNA follows: TGTGCCAGCAGTTTTGCGGGTAAGCACACTGAAGCTTTCTTT.